Each of the 7 T cell receptor beta chains below was sequenced from the same sample in a study of T cell responses to AZD1222 COVID-19 vaccine. TCRdb's copy holds only in-frame clones and misses some; the assay was immunoSEQ multiplex PCR. The sample has some 150,000 clones, around 90% seen once; the top ten hold around 3.1%. This material consisted of peripheral blood, taken 28 days after the second AZD1222 dose. These receptors were collected from an adult who received the AZD1222 COVID-19 vaccine.

The rearrangement links TRBV6-5 to TRBJ1-3; tentative D call: TRBD1 (6 bases). Germline V gene sequence: CDR1 MNHEY, CDR2 SVGAGI. V shed 2 bases and J shed 4 bases, with 12 bases lying between them. The CDR3 has 15 residues. The CDR3 sequence is CASSYATGSGNTIYF. The CDR3 bases are TGTGCCAGCAGTTACGCTACAGGGTCCGGAAACACCATATATTTT.

The V gene is TRBV19, the J gene TRBJ1-2; D gene ambiguous. CDR1 LNHDA and CDR2 SQIVND come from the germline V gene (reference sequence). V was clipped by 8 bases and J by 2 bases, with 9 bases between them. The CDR3 has 12 residues. The CDR3 region has the DNA TGTGCCAGTCGCGCCGCAAACTATGGCTACACCTTC. Protein sequence: CASRAANYGYTF.

This clone was picked up a small number of times. This CDR3 reads CASQRGPGQPQHF. CDR3 DNA sequence: TGTGCCAGCCAAAGAGGGCCGGGGCAGCCCCAGCATTTT. The rearrangement links TRBV28 to TRBJ1-5; no definite D call. CDR3 size: 13 residues. V shed 8 bases and J shed 7 bases, with 15 bases lying between them. CDR1 is MDHEN, CDR2 SYDVKM, per germline.

This chain links TRBV7-8 with TRBJ2-7, with 8 bases lining up with TRBD2. V trimming: 1 base; J trimming: 1 base; junction bases outside the gene matches: 3. There are 15 residues in the CDR3. CDR1 is SGHVS, CDR2 FQNEAQ, per germline. The CDR3 region is CASSLVTSGSYEQYF. The CDR3 coding sequence is TGTGCCAGCAGCTTAGTCACTAGCGGATCCTACGAGCAGTACTTC.

The chain combines TRBV5-5 with TRBJ1-2, with D maybe TRBD1 (5 bases). Trimming removed 0 bases from V and 6 bases from J, with 21 bases in between. The germline V gene has CDR1 SGHKS and CDR2 YYEKEE (reference sequence). This CDR3 spans 17 amino acids. CDR3 region: CASSLDLWQGKGHGYTF. The CDR3 DNA reads as TGTGCCAGCAGCTTGGACCTTTGGCAGGGAAAGGGTCATGGCTACACCTTC.

J is TRBJ1-5 and V is TRBV28; D gene ambiguous. The CDR3 is 11 amino acids. Trimming took 6 bases from V and 8 from J, leaving 8 bases between them. Germline CDR1 MDHEN, CDR2 SYDVKM. The CDR3: CASSSVEPQHF. The CDR3 coding sequence is TGTGCCAGCAGCAGTGTGGAGCCCCAGCATTTT.

The chain has TRBV5-1 and TRBJ1-3; a weak D match, TRBD1 (6 bases). The germline CDR1 and CDR2 sequences are SGHRS and YFSETQ. V was trimmed by 0 bases and J by 2 bases, leaving 9 bases between them. The CDR3 loop spans 15 amino acids. The CDR3 sequence is CASSLETGAGNTIYF. The CDR3 nucleotides read TGCGCCAGCAGCTTGGAGACAGGTGCTGGAAACACCATATATTTT.